The text below deals with one T cell receptor (beta chain). Its target is unknown. The sample originates from a study of T cell repertoires in cytomegalovirus infection. Overall study: Recently identified HLA-C-restricted CMV epitopes and well-studied HLA-B-restricted CMV epitopes were used by the study. Based on public TCR beta signatures, there were indications of CMV infection and of a matching HLA type.

The germline V gene encodes CDR1 LGHNA and CDR2 YNFKEQ. The V end lost 1 base, the J end lost 8 bases, and 18 bases lay between the germline ends. The CDR3 extends over 15 amino acids. MiXCR, applied by TCRdb to the reads, yields one record per CDR3 protein. The data contain approximately 1,000,000 distinct CDR3 sequences, approximately 31% of them singletons. The receptor's source is a human donor in good health (CMV status not recorded). Some clones in this sample may be carry-over from other donors' samples. Sequenced material: cultured CD8+ T cells from PBMCs, taken from culture after CMV antigen stimulation. The chain employs TRBV4-2 and TRBJ2-7; D is perhaps TRBD1 (6 bases). CDR3: CASSQGDRTASKQYV. CDR3 DNA sequence: TGTGCCAGCAGCCAAGGCGATCGGACAGCCTCTAAGCAGTACGTC.